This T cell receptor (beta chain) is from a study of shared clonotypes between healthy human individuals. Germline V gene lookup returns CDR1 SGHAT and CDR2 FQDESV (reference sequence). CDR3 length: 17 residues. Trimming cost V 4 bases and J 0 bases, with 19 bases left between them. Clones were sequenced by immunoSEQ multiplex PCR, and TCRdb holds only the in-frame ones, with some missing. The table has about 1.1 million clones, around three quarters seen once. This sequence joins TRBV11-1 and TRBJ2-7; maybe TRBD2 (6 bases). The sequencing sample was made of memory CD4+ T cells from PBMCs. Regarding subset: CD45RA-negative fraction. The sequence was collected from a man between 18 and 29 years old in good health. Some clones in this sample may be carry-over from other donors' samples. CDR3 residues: CASSYPRESASSYEQYF. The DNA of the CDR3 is TGTGCCAGCAGCTACCCCCGGGAGAGCGCTAGCTCCTACGAGCAGTACTTC.